This TCR beta chain was recorded in a study of technical replicates of blood from a handful of donors. Here immunoSEQ multiplex PCR was the method, and the copy in TCRdb shows in-frame clones only, minus some. Of approximately 59,000 clones listed, approximately 83% were seen once; the top ten hold more than 4.5%. The germline V gene has CDR1 SGHKS and CDR2 YYEKEE (reference sequence). CDR3 length: 16 residues. Trimming shortened V by 4 bases and J by 1 base, and 17 bases separated the two germline ends. The table lists this clone with a few counts. Sequencing was carried out using PBMCs. This clonotype was obtained from a human donor in good health. Some clones in this sample may be carry-over from other donors' samples. The chain is built from TRBV5-5 and TRBJ1-2; a weak D match, TRBD1 (6 bases). The CDR3: CASSLHGGGLNYGYTF. The CDR3 bases are TGTGCCAGCAGCCTCCATGGCGGGGGGCTTAACTATGGCTACACCTTC.